The rows below give T cell receptor beta chains drawn from one sample of a study of beta chain features in type 1 diabetes. TCRdb's table, derived via immunoSEQ multiplex PCR, lists solely in-frame clones and lacks some. Of fewer than 900,000 clones listed, about a sixth are singletons. The sample consisted of naive CD4+ T cells from blood. The receptor set was obtained from a woman in her late teens or twenties in good health. Each CDR3 is given with its conserved first and last residue. The order of the fields is D gene, clone size, J gene, V gene, CDR3 protein, CDR3 DNA. D genes are given only for firm matches. Clone size is given for some rows only: seen once, a few or many times, or a class if the clone is expanded.

d_gene: TRBD2
abundance: -
j_gene: TRBJ2-1
v_gene: TRBV5-6
CDR3aa: CASSWREFTYNEQFF
CDR3nt: TGTGCCAGCAGCTGGCGGGAGTTCACCTACAATGAGCAGTTCTTC

d_gene: -
abundance: few
j_gene: TRBJ1-1
v_gene: TRBV7-9
CDR3aa: CASSFDKVGNTEAFF
CDR3nt: TGTGCCAGCAGCTTTGACAAGGTGGGAAACACTGAAGCTTTCTTT

d_gene: -
abundance: -
j_gene: TRBJ1-1
v_gene: TRBV7-2
CDR3aa: CASSLVAVGVGDTEAFF
CDR3nt: TGTGCCAGCAGCTTAGTAGCTGTGGGGGTTGGGGACACTGAAGCTTTCTTT

d_gene: TRBD1
abundance: few
j_gene: TRBJ1-2
v_gene: TRBV19
CDR3aa: CASSDRGSYGYTF
CDR3nt: TGTGCCAGTAGCGACAGGGGGTCCTATGGCTACACCTTC

d_gene: -
abundance: few
j_gene: TRBJ2-1
v_gene: TRBV6-6
CDR3aa: CASSYSHEQFF
CDR3nt: TGTGCCAGCAGTTACTCGCATGAGCAGTTCTTC

d_gene: -
abundance: few
j_gene: TRBJ1-1
v_gene: TRBV7-3
CDR3aa: CASSSTGRSDTEAFF
CDR3nt: TGTGCCAGCAGCTCCACTGGCAGGTCCGACACTGAAGCTTTCTTT

d_gene: -
abundance: few
j_gene: TRBJ2-5
v_gene: TRBV4-2
CDR3aa: CASSPRQGETQYF
CDR3nt: TGTGCCAGCAGCCCTAGGCAGGGAGAGACCCAGTACTTC

d_gene: TRBD2
abundance: -
j_gene: TRBJ2-2
v_gene: TRBV4-2
CDR3aa: CASSQGSGGGPAGELFF
CDR3nt: TGTGCCAGCAGCCAAGGCAGCGGGGGAGGGCCTGCCGGGGAGCTGTTTTTT

d_gene: -
abundance: few
j_gene: TRBJ1-2
v_gene: TRBV28
CDR3aa: CASSFAGRFYGYTF
CDR3nt: TGTGCCAGCAGTTTCGCGGGGAGGTTTTATGGCTACACCTTC

d_gene: -
abundance: few
j_gene: TRBJ1-2
v_gene: TRBV5-6
CDR3aa: CASSPGMLNYGYTF
CDR3nt: TGTGCCAGCAGCCCAGGGATGCTTAACTATGGCTACACCTTC

d_gene: TRBD2
abundance: few
j_gene: TRBJ2-7
v_gene: TRBV2
CDR3aa: CASSASGTSEKQYF
CDR3nt: TGTGCCAGCAGTGCTTCCGGGACTAGCGAAAAGCAGTACTTC

d_gene: -
abundance: few
j_gene: TRBJ1-5
v_gene: TRBV18
CDR3aa: CASSPRSLRDSNQPQHF
CDR3nt: TGTGCCAGCTCACCACGGAGCCTCCGGGATAGCAATCAGCCCCAGCATTTT

d_gene: -
abundance: few
j_gene: TRBJ2-7
v_gene: TRBV19
CDR3aa: CASSGQPGHGEQYF
CDR3nt: TGTGCCAGTAGCGGACAGCCGGGCCATGGGGAGCAGTACTTC

d_gene: -
abundance: -
j_gene: TRBJ2-7
v_gene: TRBV18
CDR3aa: CASSPPGRDSYEQYF
CDR3nt: TGTGCCAGCTCACCACCGGGCAGGGACTCCTACGAGCAGTACTTC

d_gene: -
abundance: -
j_gene: TRBJ2-3
v_gene: TRBV7-3
CDR3aa: CASSPRAADTQYF
CDR3nt: TGTGCCAGCAGCCCTAGAGCGGCAGATACGCAGTATTTT

d_gene: -
abundance: -
j_gene: TRBJ1-5
v_gene: TRBV27
CDR3aa: CASSSPTGKGQPQHF
CDR3nt: TGTGCCAGCAGTTCCCCCACAGGGAAGGGACAGCCCCAGCATTTT

d_gene: -
abundance: -
j_gene: TRBJ1-2
v_gene: TRBV28
CDR3aa: CATRAANYGYTF
CDR3nt: TGTGCCACCAGGGCAGCTAACTATGGCTACACCTTC

d_gene: -
abundance: -
j_gene: TRBJ2-3
v_gene: TRBV5-1
CDR3aa: CASSLIRTDTQYF
CDR3nt: TGCGCCAGCAGCTTGATTCGAACAGATACGCAGTATTTT

d_gene: -
abundance: few
j_gene: TRBJ1-2
v_gene: TRBV28
CDR3aa: CATAANYGYTF
CDR3nt: TGTGCCACAGCAGCCAACTATGGCTACACCTTC

d_gene: TRBD2
abundance: -
j_gene: TRBJ2-1
v_gene: TRBV5-1
CDR3aa: CASSPTSDSYNEQFF
CDR3nt: TGCGCCAGCAGCCCCACTAGCGACTCCTACAATGAGCAGTTCTTC

d_gene: TRBD1
abundance: few
j_gene: TRBJ1-2
v_gene: TRBV2
CDR3aa: CASGHRDRVYGYTF
CDR3nt: TGTGCCAGCGGCCACCGGGACAGGGTTTATGGCTACACCTTC

d_gene: -
abundance: few
j_gene: TRBJ1-4
v_gene: TRBV15
CDR3aa: CATSRGGQDNEKLFF
CDR3nt: TGTGCCACCAGCAGAGGAGGACAAGATAATGAAAAACTGTTTTTT

d_gene: -
abundance: -
j_gene: TRBJ2-5
v_gene: TRBV28
CDR3aa: CASSFGAYQETQYF
CDR3nt: TGTGCCAGCAGTTTCGGGGCGTACCAAGAGACCCAGTACTTC

d_gene: -
abundance: -
j_gene: TRBJ1-1
v_gene: TRBV29-1
CDR3aa: CSVIQSLGYPNTEAFF
CDR3nt: TGCAGCGTTATTCAGAGTCTGGGATACCCGAACACTGAAGCTTTCTTT

d_gene: TRBD2
abundance: -
j_gene: TRBJ2-7
v_gene: TRBV6-5
CDR3aa: CASSYSSAGTYEQYF
CDR3nt: TGTGCCAGCAGTTACTCGTCAGCGGGGACCTACGAGCAGTACTTC

d_gene: -
abundance: -
j_gene: TRBJ1-2
v_gene: TRBV20-1
CDR3aa: CSVGSYGYTF
CDR3nt: TGCAGTGTTGGATCCTATGGCTACACCTTC

d_gene: -
abundance: -
j_gene: TRBJ2-7
v_gene: TRBV19
CDR3aa: CASSIAPSVIYEQYF
CDR3nt: TGTGCCAGTAGTATAGCGCCTAGCGTTATCTACGAGCAGTACTTC

d_gene: -
abundance: few
j_gene: TRBJ1-5
v_gene: TRBV28
CDR3aa: CASTLPTTADSNQPQHF
CDR3nt: TGTGCCAGCACCCTACCGACGACAGCCGATAGCAATCAGCCCCAGCATTTT

d_gene: -
abundance: -
j_gene: TRBJ1-3
v_gene: TRBV9
CDR3aa: CASSVQGSGNTIYF
CDR3nt: TGTGCCAGCAGCGTGCAGGGTTCCGGAAACACCATATATTTT

d_gene: -
abundance: -
j_gene: TRBJ2-5
v_gene: TRBV7-2
CDR3aa: CASSSRFLAVETQYF
CDR3nt: TGTGCCAGCAGCTCGCGCTTTTTAGCGGTCGAGACCCAGTACTTC

d_gene: -
abundance: few
j_gene: TRBJ1-4
v_gene: TRBV18
CDR3aa: CASSPETAGEKLFF
CDR3nt: TGTGCCAGCTCACCGGAGACCGCAGGAGAAAAACTGTTTTTT

d_gene: TRBD1
abundance: -
j_gene: TRBJ1-1
v_gene: TRBV7-9
CDR3aa: CASSFYRGNTEAFF
CDR3nt: TGTGCCAGCAGCTTTTACAGGGGGAACACTGAAGCTTTCTTT

d_gene: -
abundance: -
j_gene: TRBJ2-7
v_gene: TRBV28
CDR3aa: CASSRFRYEQYF
CDR3nt: TGTGCCAGCAGTCGATTCAGGTACGAGCAGTACTTC

d_gene: -
abundance: few
j_gene: TRBJ2-3
v_gene: TRBV6-1
CDR3aa: CASSTSDTQYF
CDR3nt: TGTGCCAGCAGTACTTCAGATACGCAGTATTTT

d_gene: TRBD2
abundance: few
j_gene: TRBJ2-5
v_gene: TRBV7-2
CDR3aa: CASSLGLAGAETQYF
CDR3nt: TGTGCCAGCAGCTTAGGGCTAGCGGGAGCAGAGACCCAGTACTTC

d_gene: -
abundance: few
j_gene: TRBJ2-2
v_gene: TRBV29-1
CDR3aa: CSGSRSGTNTGELFF
CDR3nt: TGCAGCGGGAGTCGTAGTGGGACGAACACCGGGGAGCTGTTTTTT

d_gene: -
abundance: -
j_gene: TRBJ2-4
v_gene: TRBV4-1
CDR3aa: CASSQDGIALQYNQHF
CDR3nt: TGCGCCAGCAGCCAAGACGGAATCGCGCTACAATACAATCAGCACTTC

d_gene: -
abundance: -
j_gene: TRBJ2-3
v_gene: TRBV11-2
CDR3aa: CASSLELTGSSSTDTQYF
CDR3nt: TGTGCCAGCAGCTTAGAGCTAACGGGATCTAGCAGCACAGATACGCAGTATTTT

d_gene: TRBD2
abundance: -
j_gene: TRBJ2-7
v_gene: TRBV2
CDR3aa: CASSRRLAGLYYEQYF
CDR3nt: TGTGCCAGCAGTAGAAGACTAGCCGGTCTTTACTACGAGCAGTACTTC

d_gene: -
abundance: few
j_gene: TRBJ2-6
v_gene: TRBV28
CDR3aa: CASSPQLSGANVLTF
CDR3nt: TGTGCCAGCAGTCCTCAGCTATCTGGGGCCAACGTCCTGACTTTC

d_gene: TRBD2
abundance: -
j_gene: TRBJ2-1
v_gene: TRBV7-3
CDR3aa: CASSRVAGAYNEQFF
CDR3nt: TGTGCCAGCAGCCGCGTAGCGGGAGCCTACAATGAGCAGTTCTTC

d_gene: -
abundance: -
j_gene: TRBJ2-7
v_gene: TRBV7-2
CDR3aa: CASSRAGTDLSYEQYF
CDR3nt: TGTGCCAGCAGCCGAGCCGGGACGGACCTCTCCTACGAGCAGTACTTC

d_gene: TRBD1
abundance: -
j_gene: TRBJ1-2
v_gene: TRBV7-8
CDR3aa: CASIPHRGMDYGYTF
CDR3nt: TGTGCCAGCATTCCCCACAGGGGGATGGACTATGGCTACACCTTC

d_gene: -
abundance: few
j_gene: TRBJ2-5
v_gene: TRBV20-1
CDR3aa: CSAGQETQYF
CDR3nt: TGCAGTGCTGGCCAAGAGACCCAGTACTTC